This T cell receptor (beta chain) originates from a study of T cell clonality in common variable immunodeficiency. Points from the study as a whole: Fewer TCRbeta clones were shared among CVID subjects than controls. In common variable immunodeficiency, TCR beta chains reportedly carried fewer deletions and N-nucleotide insertions. CVID subjects had higher TCRbeta clonality than healthy controls, most marked in about a third. Patient heterogeneity in the CVID cohort limited correlations between repertoire features and clinical complications.

Reduced serum IgG, IgA and/or IgM plus specific antibody deficiency defined CVID. For this clone: Antigen unknown.

Sequenced by immunoSEQ multiplex PCR; TCRdb stores in-frame clones only, minus some. The sample presents fewer than 35,000 clones, none singletons. This receptor was obtained from a human donor with common variable immunodeficiency. The material sequenced was peripheral blood mononuclear cells.

Here the CDR3 reads CASRGGLEQYF. CDR3 DNA, as far as it was read: TGCGCCAGCAGGGGGGGGCTCGAG. The chain employs TRBV23-1 and TRBJ2-7; D might be TRBD2 (7 bases). With the read ending 3 residues before the CDR3 end, the germline J gene is used to fill in that end. TRBV23-1 carries the ORF label, with uncertain function. CDR3 length: 11 residues. Trimming pared 6 bases from V and 6 bases from J, leaving 9 bases between.